A single sample is the source of the 3 T cell receptor beta chains below, sequenced in a study of blood T cell repertoires in COVID-19. Using immunoSEQ multiplex PCR, the repertoire was profiled, and TCRdb retains in-frame clones only, with some absent. This sample has 350,000 to 450,000 clones, with about 88% found just once. The sample taken for sequencing was PBMCs or T cells enriched from blood (not recorded which). These receptor sequences come from a woman aged 18-29 years who had been exposed to COVID-19.

With regard to this clone: Other DNA sequences in this specimen translate into the identical CDR3. The chain carries TRBV11-2 and TRBJ1-1; D call uncertain. V gave up 5 bases and J gave up 2 bases, with 9 bases separating them. The CDR3 totals 13 residues. Germline CDR1 is SGHAT and CDR2 is FQNNGV. DNA of the CDR3: TGTGCCAGCAGCCCCGGACTAAACACTGAAGCTTTCTTT. It encodes CASSPGLNTEAFF.

The chain joins TRBV3-1 (or the pseudogene TRBV3-2) to TRBJ1-5, with TRBD1 as a possible D gene (5 bases). The CDR3 is 12 residues long. CDR1 is LGHDT, CDR2 YNNKEL, per germline (reference sequence). V was cut by 2 bases and J by 10 bases, with 9 bases left in between. CDR3 DNA sequence: TGTGCCAGCAGCCAAACGGGGGTCCCCCAGCATTTT. Protein sequence: CASSQTGVPQHF.

V and J are TRBV25-1 and TRBJ2-1, with TRBD1 identical over 7 bases. V gave up 3 bases and J gave up 6 bases; unmatched junction bases: 5. Germline lookup yields CDR1 MGHDK and CDR2 SYGVNS. This CDR3 is built from 14 residues. CDR3 nucleotides: TGTGCCAGCAGTGAGGACAGGTACCCCAATGAGCAGTTCTTC. Amino acids: CASSEDRYPNEQFF.